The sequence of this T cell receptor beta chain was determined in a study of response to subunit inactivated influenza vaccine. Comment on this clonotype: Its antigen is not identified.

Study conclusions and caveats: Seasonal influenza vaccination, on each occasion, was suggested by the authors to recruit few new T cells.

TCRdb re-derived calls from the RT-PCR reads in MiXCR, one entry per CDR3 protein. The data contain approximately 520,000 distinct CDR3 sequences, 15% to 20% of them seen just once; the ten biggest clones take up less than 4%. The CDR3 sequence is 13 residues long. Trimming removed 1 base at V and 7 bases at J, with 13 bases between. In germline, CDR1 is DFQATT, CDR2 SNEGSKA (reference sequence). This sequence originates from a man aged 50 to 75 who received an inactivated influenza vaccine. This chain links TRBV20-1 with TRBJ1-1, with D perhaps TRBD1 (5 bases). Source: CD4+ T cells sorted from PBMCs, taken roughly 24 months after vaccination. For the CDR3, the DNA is TGCAGTGCTAGAGGTACAGGATATGGTGAAGCTTTCTTT. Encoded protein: CSARGTGYGEAFF.